These 20 T cell receptor beta chains were sequenced from one sample in a study of blood T cell repertoires in COVID-19 (dated by TCRdb to 2019 to 2021). Libraries were made using the immunoSEQ multiplex PCR assay. TCRdb stores this immuneACCESS table with in-frame sequences only. Part of the clones is absent; in the studies checked, under half of the shortfall reflects unresolved V genes, and no reason is known for the rest. For this sample there are approximately 140,000 clones; 70% to 85% appear just once. Of the sample, approximately 4% is held by the ten largest clones. Sequenced: peripheral blood. The receptors shown here come from a man aged 60-69 years with acute or convalescent COVID-19.

V is TRBV2 and J is TRBJ2-3; tentative D call: TRBD2 (6 bases). V lost 9 bases to trimming and J lost 8 bases, with 18 bases between them. Germline-derived CDR1 and CDR2 are SNHLY and FYNNEI. The CDR3 runs to 13 residues. DNA for the CDR3: TGTGCCAGTGTGGGACTTATGGCCGGTACGCAGTATTTT. Translation: CASVGLMAGTQYF.

The chain couples TRBV2 to TRBJ1-1, with 7 bases lining up with TRBD1. CDR1 SNHLY and CDR2 FYNNEI come from the germline V gene. CDR3 size: 15 residues. J was trimmed by 0 bases and V by 5 bases; bases with no gene match: 6. CDR3 sequence (DNA): TGTGCCAGCAGTCTACAGGGGATAATGAACACTGAAGCTTTCTTT. It codes for CASSLQGIMNTEAFF.

The gene calls are TRBV28 and TRBJ2-7, with TRBD2 matching 12 bases. V lost 2 bases and J lost 3; bases outside the gene matches: 5. The CDR3 contains 16 residues. Per germline, CDR1 MDHEN and CDR2 SYDVKM. CDR3 bases: TGTGCCAGCAGTTTAAGGCCTAGCGGGAGGGTCTACGAGCAGTACTTC. The encoded protein is CASSLRPSGRVYEQYF.

The chain uses TRBV28 and TRBJ1-1; D not certain. Germline V CDR1 and CDR2: MDHEN, SYDVKM. V was shortened by 7 bases and J by 4 bases, with 16 bases between the two germline ends. The CDR3 has 14 residues. This CDR3 is CASKAHADTTEAFF. The CDR3 nucleotides read TGTGCCAGCAAGGCCCACGCTGACACCACTGAAGCTTTCTTT.

In the case of this clone: Other DNA sequences from this sample encode an identical CDR3 as well. This chain connects TRBV29-1 to TRBJ1-1; a weak D match, TRBD1 (5 bases). This CDR3 is built from 13 residues. Germline V gene sequence: CDR1 SQVTM, CDR2 ANQGSEA. Trimming removed 1 base from V and 5 bases from J, with 11 bases in between. The CDR3 loop reads CSVEGGVRTEAFF. The CDR3 DNA is TGCAGCGTTGAAGGGGGGGTACGGACTGAAGCTTTCTTT.

The rearrangement links TRBV7-9 to TRBJ1-1; tentatively, D is TRBD1 (6 bases). This CDR3 spans 13 amino acids. The V and J ends lost 2 bases and 6 bases respectively, with 10 bases between them. Germline V gene sequence: CDR1 SEHNR, CDR2 FQNEAQ (reference sequence). Here the CDR3 DNA reads TGTGCCAGCAGCTTACTGGGGGCATCTGAAGCTTTCTTT. Encoded protein: CASSLLGASEAFF.

The chain is built from TRBV3-1 (or the pseudogene TRBV3-2) and TRBJ2-7; no reliable D call. The CDR3 has 11 amino acids. Looked up from germline, CDR1 is LGHDT and CDR2 is YNNKEL (reference sequence). V was pared by 1 base and J by 6 bases, with 4 bases between. CDR3 residues: CASSQVAEQYF. The CDR3 nucleotides read TGTGCCAGCAGCCAAGTGGCCGAGCAGTACTTC.

The J gene is TRBJ2-5, the V gene TRBV3-1 (or the pseudogene TRBV3-2), with no clear D. The CDR3 covers 12 residues. The germline gives CDR1 LGHDT, CDR2 YNNKEL (reference sequence). Trimming took 7 bases from V and 4 from J, leaving 10 bases between them. CDR3 coding DNA: TGTGCCAGCATGTATCTCGGAGAGACCCAGTACTTC. It encodes CASMYLGETQYF.

The V call is TRBV27, the J call TRBJ2-5, with D unclear. This CDR3 is built from 14 residues. CDR1 and CDR2 (germline): MNHEY, SMNVEV (reference sequence). Trimming cost V 5 bases and J 1 base, with 11 bases left between them. The CDR3 nucleotides read TGTGCCAGCAGTACCCTAGTGTCCCAAGAGACCCAGTACTTC. It is translated as CASSTLVSQETQYF.

This rearrangement joins TRBV12-3 or TRBV12-4 to TRBJ2-7; D may be TRBD1 (5 bases). Trimming took off 5 bases at V and 6 bases at J, with 11 bases between the two ends. CDR3 length: 12 amino acids. CDR3 nucleotide sequence: TGTGCCAGCAGTGAAGGGGTGGGCGAGCAGTACTTC. Translation: CASSEGVGEQYF.

V is TRBV10-3 and J is TRBJ1-1; D not resolved. This CDR3 comprises 17 residues. V lost 0 bases, J lost 6 bases, and 20 bases lay in between. Germline CDR1 and CDR2: ENHRY and SYGVKD. Here the CDR3 DNA reads TGTGCCATCAGTGAGTCGCCGTACAGAACCGTTATGCCTGAAGCTTTCTTT. This sequence encodes CAISESPYRTVMPEAFF.

The chain joins TRBV18 to TRBJ2-5; possible D gene TRBD1, 5 bases. The V gene's germline CDR1 is KGHSH and CDR2 LQKENI. The CDR3 runs to 14 residues. The ends were cut back, 4 bases at V and 2 bases at J, with 11 bases in the middle. In nucleotides, the CDR3 is TGTGCCAGCTCACTATCCTCAGGGCAAGAGACCCAGTACTTC. As protein: CASSLSSGQETQYF. Full variable domain (rest looked up from reference TRBV18 and TRBJ2-5): NAGVMQNPRHLVRRRGQEARLRCSPMKGHSHVYWYRQLPEEGLKFMVYLQKENIIDESGMPKERFSAEFPKEGPSILRIQQVVRGDSAAYFCASSLSSGQETQYFGPGTRLLVL.

On this clone: This sample includes further DNA sequences coding for the same CDR3. V gene TRBV28 combines with J gene TRBJ2-3, with D possibly being TRBD2 (5 bases). V was shortened by 2 bases and J by 3 bases, with 6 bases between the two germline ends. CDR3 length: 13 amino acids. In germline, CDR1 is MDHEN, CDR2 SYDVKM. In nucleotides, the CDR3 is TGTGCCAGCAGTTTAGGGAGTACAGATACGCAGTATTTT. This codes for CASSLGSTDTQYF.

This clone was seen more than once but under ten times. The chain joins TRBV5-8 to TRBJ1-4; 7 nucleotides line up with TRBD1. The germline CDR1 and CDR2 sequences are SGHTS and YDEGEE. V was clipped by 4 bases and J by 17 bases; unmatched bases: 11. CDR3 length equals 12 residues. CDR3 sequence: CASSVRDRRGFF. DNA for the CDR3: TGTGCCAGCAGCGTCCGGGACAGACGAGGTTTTTTT.

This clone ranks as medium-sized (0.01 to 0.1%). The rearrangement uses TRBV2 and TRBJ2-1, with 7 positions matching TRBD1. V lost 5 bases, J lost 7 bases, and 14 bases stayed unmatched. Germline values: CDR1 SNHLY, CDR2 FYNNEI. This CDR3 has 16 residues. The CDR3 region is CASSTRQGPVLNEQFF. The CDR3 DNA reads TGTGCCAGCAGTACAAGACAGGGCCCCGTTCTGAATGAGCAGTTCTTC.

The chain is built from TRBV4-2 and TRBJ1-5, with a possible D match to TRBD1 (6 bases). CDR3 length: 17 residues. CDR1 is LGHNA and CDR2 is YNFKEQ in the germline V gene. Trimming stripped 0 bases from V and 2 bases from J, with 14 bases between. The CDR3 reads CASSQEGGRGGNQPQHF. The CDR3 DNA is TGTGCCAGCAGCCAAGAGGGTGGCAGGGGAGGCAATCAGCCCCAGCATTTT.

This chain uses TRBV18 with TRBJ2-2, with D possibly being TRBD2 (5 bases). This CDR3 comprises 16 residues. CDR1 is KGHSH, CDR2 LQKENI, per germline. V gave up 6 bases and J gave up 2 bases, with 16 bases separating them. CDR3: CASSPWTPGNTGELFF. CDR3 DNA sequence: TGTGCCAGCTCCCCTTGGACGCCGGGAAACACCGGGGAGCTGTTTTTT.

The chain joins TRBV3-1 (or the pseudogene TRBV3-2) to TRBJ1-1; 8 bases line up with TRBD1. After removal of 5 bases from V and 1 base from J, the junction contained 9 bases not matched to a gene. The CDR3 is 16 residues long. Germline V gene sequence: CDR1 LGHDT, CDR2 YNNKEL (reference sequence). The DNA of the CDR3 is TGTGCCAGCAGCTCCCGGGACAGGCAAACGAACACTGAAGCTTTCTTT. As protein: CASSSRDRQTNTEAFF.

V usage is TRBV19 and J usage is TRBJ1-5, with D possibly being TRBD1 (6 bases). With 5 bases removed from V and 5 bases from J, the gap between germline ends came to 13 bases. The CDR3 runs 14 residues. CDR1 and CDR2 (germline): LNHDA, SQIVND (reference sequence). The CDR3 DNA reads as TGTGCCAGTAGTTTGAGGGCAGGGGATCAGCCCCAGCATTTT. Translated, it gives CASSLRAGDQPQHF.

The chain links TRBV7-9 to TRBJ2-7; 9 bases line up with TRBD1. With 4 bases clipped from V and 6 bases from J, the junction kept 10 bases outside the gene matches. The CDR3 has 15 residues. Germline V gene lookup returns CDR1 SEHNR and CDR2 FQNEAQ (reference sequence). The CDR3 DNA reads TGTGCCAGCAGCTGGACAGGGGACCCCTACAGCGAGCAGTACTTC. Residues: CASSWTGDPYSEQYF.